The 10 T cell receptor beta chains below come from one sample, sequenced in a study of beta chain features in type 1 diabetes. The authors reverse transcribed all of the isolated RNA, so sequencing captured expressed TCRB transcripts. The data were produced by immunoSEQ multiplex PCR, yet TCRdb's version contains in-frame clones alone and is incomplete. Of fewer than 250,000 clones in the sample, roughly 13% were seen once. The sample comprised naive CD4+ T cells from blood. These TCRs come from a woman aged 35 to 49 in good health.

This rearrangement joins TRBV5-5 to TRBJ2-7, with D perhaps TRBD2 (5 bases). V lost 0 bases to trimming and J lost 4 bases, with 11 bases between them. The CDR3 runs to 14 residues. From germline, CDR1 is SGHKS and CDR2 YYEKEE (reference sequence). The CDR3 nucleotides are TGTGCCAGCAGCTTGGCTCGGGGTTCGTACGAGCAGTACTTC. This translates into CASSLARGSYEQYF. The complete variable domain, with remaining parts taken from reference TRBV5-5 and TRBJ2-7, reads DAGVTQSPTHLIKTRGQQVTLRCSPISGHKSVSWYQQVLGQGPQFIFQYYEKEERGRGNFPDRFSARQFPNYSSELNVNALLLGDSALYLCASSLARGSYEQYFGPGTRLTVT.

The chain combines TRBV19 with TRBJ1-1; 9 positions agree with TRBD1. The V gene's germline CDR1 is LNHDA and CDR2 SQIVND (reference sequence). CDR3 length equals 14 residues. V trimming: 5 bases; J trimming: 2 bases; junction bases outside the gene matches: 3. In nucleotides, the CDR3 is TGTGCCAGTAGTGACAGGGGGTTTAACACTGAAGCTTTCTTT. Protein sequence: CASSDRGFNTEAFF. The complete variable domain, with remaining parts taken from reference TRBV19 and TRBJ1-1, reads DGGITQSPKYLFRKEGQNVTLSCEQNLNHDAMYWYRQDPGQGLRLIYYSQIVNDFQKGDIAEGYSVSREKKESFPLTVTSAQKNPTAFYLCASSDRGFNTEAFFGQGTRLTVV.

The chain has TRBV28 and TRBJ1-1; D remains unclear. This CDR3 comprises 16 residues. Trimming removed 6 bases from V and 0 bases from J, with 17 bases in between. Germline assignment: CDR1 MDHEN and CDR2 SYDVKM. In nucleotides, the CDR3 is TGTGCCAGCAGGGTAGGGCCGGGGAGGGTGAACACTGAAGCTTTCTTT. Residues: CASRVGPGRVNTEAFF.

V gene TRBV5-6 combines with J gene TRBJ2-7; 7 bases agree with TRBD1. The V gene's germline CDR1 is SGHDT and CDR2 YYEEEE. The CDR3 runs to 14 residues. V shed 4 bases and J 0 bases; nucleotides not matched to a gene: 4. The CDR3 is CASSQTGYSYEQYF. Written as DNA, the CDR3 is TGTGCCAGCAGCCAGACAGGGTACTCCTACGAGCAGTACTTC.

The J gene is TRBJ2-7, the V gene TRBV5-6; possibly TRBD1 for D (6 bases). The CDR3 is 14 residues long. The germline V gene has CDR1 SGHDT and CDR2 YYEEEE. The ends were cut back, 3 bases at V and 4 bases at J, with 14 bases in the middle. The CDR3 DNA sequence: TGTGCCAGCAGCTCTACAGGGTTGGGATACGAGCAGTACTTC. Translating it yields CASSSTGLGYEQYF. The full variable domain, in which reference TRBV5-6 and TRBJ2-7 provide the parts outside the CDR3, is DAGVTQSPTHLIKTRGQQVTLRCSPKSGHDTVSWYQQALGQGPQFIFQYYEEEERQRGNFPDRFSGHQFPNYSSELNVNALLLGDSALYLCASSSTGLGYEQYFGPGTRLTVT.

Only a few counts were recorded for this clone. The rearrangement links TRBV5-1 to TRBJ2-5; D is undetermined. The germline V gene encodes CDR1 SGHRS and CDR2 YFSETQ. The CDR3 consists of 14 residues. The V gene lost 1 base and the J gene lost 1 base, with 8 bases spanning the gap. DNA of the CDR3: TGCGCCAGCAGCTTGCTCCCAGTCCAAGAGACCCAGTACTTC. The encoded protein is CASSLLPVQETQYF.

The CDR3 nucleotides are TGCGCCAGCAGCCAAGAGGCAGTCTGGACTGAAGCTTTCTTT. This codes for CASSQEAVWTEAFF. V is TRBV4-3 and J is TRBJ1-1, with D unclear. V dropped 0 bases and J dropped 5 bases, with 10 bases sitting between them. From germline, CDR1 is LGHNA and CDR2 YSLEER. The CDR3 has 14 residues.

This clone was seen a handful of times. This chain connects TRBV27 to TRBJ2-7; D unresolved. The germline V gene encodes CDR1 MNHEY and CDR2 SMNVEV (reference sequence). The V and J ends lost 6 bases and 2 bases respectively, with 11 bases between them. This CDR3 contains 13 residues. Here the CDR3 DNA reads TGTGCCAGCAGCCCAGGTGTCGCCTACGAGCAGTACTTC. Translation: CASSPGVAYEQYF.

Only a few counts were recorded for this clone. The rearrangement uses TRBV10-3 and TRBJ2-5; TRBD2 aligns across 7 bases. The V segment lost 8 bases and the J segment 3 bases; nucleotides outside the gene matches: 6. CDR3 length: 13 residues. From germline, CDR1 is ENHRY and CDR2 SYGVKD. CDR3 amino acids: CAIAGLAEETQYF. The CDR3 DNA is TGTGCCATCGCTGGGCTAGCGGAAGAGACCCAGTACTTC.

The DNA for the CDR3 is TGTGCCAGTACCAGGGACAGGGTAAACTATGGCTACACCTTC. Its translation: CASTRDRVNYGYTF. This rearrangement joins TRBV19 to TRBJ1-2, with TRBD1 matching over 9 bases. Germline V gene lookup returns CDR1 LNHDA and CDR2 SQIVND (reference sequence). The CDR3 sequence is 14 residues long. V was clipped by 7 bases and J by 2 bases; unmatched bases: 5. The variable domain in full, completed from reference TRBV19 and TRBJ1-2, reads DGGITQSPKYLFRKEGQNVTLSCEQNLNHDAMYWYRQDPGQGLRLIYYSQIVNDFQKGDIAEGYSVSREKKESFPLTVTSAQKNPTAFYLCASTRDRVNYGYTFGSGTRLTVV.